These T cell receptor beta chains were read from a single sample in a study of shared clonotypes between healthy human individuals. Clones were read by immunoSEQ multiplex PCR, and TCRdb kept only the in-frame ones, dropping some. The data contain 730,000 or so clones, more than 70% of them singletons. Material for sequencing was memory CD4+ T cells sorted from blood. The receptors were gathered from a woman in her twenties or thirties in good health. The CDR3 runs from the conserved cysteine through the conserved F or W. A row's size may be missing; if present it is once, few, many or a size class.

>NA|TRBV28|TRBJ2-4
CASSFGPAQGNIQYF
>few|TRBV5-8|TRBJ2-5
CASSLRTSYETQYF
>NA|TRBV7-6|TRBJ1-4
CASSPHPSSTNEKLFF
>NA|TRBV14|TRBJ1-1
CASSPRGKGGAAEAFF
>NA|TRBV28|TRBJ1-2
CASSSPWTGGYYGYTF
>NA|TRBV11-2|TRBJ2-7
CASSLVGKPYEQYF
>NA|TRBV6-5|TRBJ1-1
CASSYSRQAHTEAFF
>NA|TRBV7-6|TRBJ1-5
CASSRRGSNQPQHF
>many|TRBV11-2|TRBJ2-7
CASSLGHSAWRYF
>NA|TRBV18|TRBJ1-1
CASSQQGEAFF
>NA|TRBV4-1|TRBJ2-7
CASSAGGNSYEQYF
>NA|TRBV5-6|TRBJ1-2
CASSRVEGQHGYTF
>NA|TRBV7-9|TRBJ2-5
CASSLVAAGGETQYF
>NA|TRBV7-7|TRBJ2-5
CASSVTGGRRQETQYF
>NA|TRBV5-1|TRBJ1-2
CASSLSPGTGAGYTF
>once|TRBV19|TRBJ1-1
CAARTGQNTEAFF
>NA|TRBV28|TRBJ2-7
CASSLRAAGAYEQYF
>NA|TRBV7-3|TRBJ2-7
CASSLRSVGSYEQYF
>many|TRBV6-5|TRBJ1-3
CASSYSREVRGNTIYF
>NA|TRBV6-5|TRBJ1-5
CASSYARGQGQPQHF
>NA|TRBV28|TRBJ1-2
CASSLPLYQDYGYTF
>NA|TRBV7-9|TRBJ1-1
CASSLTGGTVAEAFF
>NA|TRBV28|TRBJ1-1
CATTGGWNTEAFF
>few|TRBV5-1|TRBJ1-3
CASSLVGAGTIYF
>NA|TRBV29-1|TRBJ2-7
CSVAGRDYEQYF
>few|TRBV28|TRBJ1-2
CASSQGYGYTF
>NA|TRBV6-4|TRBJ2-2
CASRAQVRGQINTGELFF
>few|TRBV6-6|TRBJ2-5
CASSYRGQETQYF
>once|TRBV15|TRBJ1-4
CATSRGQGLEEKLFF
>NA|TRBV7-8|TRBJ1-3
CASSLVGGRAGNTIYF
>NA|TRBV5-1|TRBJ2-1
CASSPASGSYNEQFF
>NA|TRBV11-2|TRBJ2-1
CASSRGGEQFF
>NA|TRBV7-9|NA
CASSGPPYEQYF
>NA|TRBV29-1|TRBJ2-1
CSVGGSSSYNEQFF
>few|TRBV28|TRBJ2-6
CASSLSGANVLTF
>NA|TRBV2|TRBJ2-5
CASTQEETQYF
>NA|TRBV6-5|TRBJ1-1
CASSYRQGPGTEAFF
>NA|TRBV5-8|TRBJ2-1
CASSLGQVFYNEQFF
>NA|TRBV11-2|TRBJ1-4
CASTPGQVNEKLFF
>NA|TRBV2|TRBJ1-5
CASSQGIQPQHF
>once|TRBV27|TRBJ1-2
CASSPRPGQGYGYTF
>once|TRBV18|TRBJ1-3
CASSPPLGQSRLGGLGNTIYF